This T cell receptor beta chain was recorded in a study of T cell clonotyping in hematopoietic cell transplantation. General study results and limits: Broader posttransplant TCR repertoire diversity was predicted by graft donor and pretransplant recipient Inverse Simpson Index values.

Per germline, CDR1 MGHDK and CDR2 SYGVNS. This CDR3 has 12 residues. Trimming shortened V by 4 bases and J by 2 bases, and 6 bases separated the two germline ends. On this clone itself: What it binds is not known.

Data came from immunoSEQ multiplex PCR; TCRdb stores just in-frame clones and leaves some out. The sample contains some 10,000 clones, 35% to 50% of which appear only once. V is TRBV25-1 and J is TRBJ2-7; D remains unclear. The sequence came from a male patient in his fifties who had an allogeneic stem cell transplant from an unrelated donor, so the T cells may come from the graft donor. Some clones in this sample may be carry-over from other donors' samples. The sample here was PBMCs, taken 30 days after allogeneic stem cell transplant. CDR3 in DNA: TGTGCCAGCAGTGCCAAGCCCTACGAGCAGTACTTC. The encoded protein is CASSAKPYEQYF.